The 30 T cell receptor beta chains listed next were all sequenced from one sample in a study of T cell clonotyping in hematopoietic cell transplantation. This table comes from immunoSEQ multiplex PCR, and its TCRdb copy is limited to in-frame clones, with some not included. Altogether about 45,000 clones are present, 94% being singletons, with the ten largest covering approximately 0.85%. The sample taken for sequencing was peripheral blood mononuclear cells. These receptor sequences come from a woman aged 50 to 65 in good health. Some clones in this sample may be carry-over from other donors' samples.

There are a few counts of this clone. V usage is TRBV6-6 and J usage is TRBJ1-2; D gene uncertain. This CDR3 has 11 amino acids. Trimming pared 5 bases from V and 8 bases from J, leaving 9 bases between. Germline V CDR1 and CDR2: MNHNY, SVGAGI (reference sequence). The chain's CDR3 is CASSTFEGYTF. Written as DNA, the CDR3 is TGTGCCAGCAGTACCTTTGAGGGCTACACCTTC.

The V call is TRBV7-3, the J call TRBJ2-3; 8 nucleotides line up with TRBD2. The germline gives CDR1 SGHTA, CDR2 FQGTGA. CDR3 size: 15 residues. Trimming took 5 bases from V and 3 from J; bases not matched to a gene: 7. The CDR3 is CASSPGTRETDTQYF. The CDR3 bases are TGTGCCAGCAGCCCTGGGACTAGGGAGACAGATACGCAGTATTTT. The complete variable domain, with remaining parts taken from reference TRBV7-3 and TRBJ2-3, reads GAGVSQTPSNKVTEKGKYVELRCDPISGHTALYWYRQSLGQGPEFLIYFQGTGAADDSGLPNDRFFAVRPEGSVSTLKIQRTERGDSAVYLCASSPGTRETDTQYFGPGTRLTVL.

The V and J genes are TRBV19 and TRBJ2-5; a possible D gene is TRBD2 (6 bases). The V gene's germline CDR1 is LNHDA and CDR2 SQIVND (reference sequence). The V gene lost 5 bases and the J gene lost 1 base, with 8 bases spanning the gap. This CDR3 is built from 13 residues. Written as DNA, the CDR3 is TGTGCCAGTAGTGATAGCGGCCAAGAGACCCAGTACTTC. Translating it yields CASSDSGQETQYF. Full variable domain (remainder filled in from reference TRBV19 and TRBJ2-5): DGGITQSPKYLFRKEGQNVTLSCEQNLNHDAMYWYRQDPGQGLRLIYYSQIVNDFQKGDIAEGYSVSREKKESFPLTVTSAQKNPTAFYLCASSDSGQETQYFGPGTRLLVL.

The chain recombines TRBV2 with TRBJ2-7, with 11 bases lining up with TRBD2. There are 14 residues in the CDR3. With 7 bases clipped from V and 7 bases from J, the junction kept 9 bases outside the gene matches. The germline CDR1 and CDR2 sequences are SNHLY and FYNNEI. CDR3 DNA sequence: TGTGCCAGCATTCCCACTAGCGGGGGAGAGGAGCAGTACTTC. Protein sequence: CASIPTSGGEEQYF.

V gene TRBV10-3 combines with J gene TRBJ2-5; D is unclear. The ends were cut back, 2 bases at V and 7 bases at J, with 14 bases in the middle. The CDR3 contains 14 residues. Germline V gene lookup returns CDR1 ENHRY and CDR2 SYGVKD. CDR3 in amino acids: CAISERTSSGTQYF. CDR3 nucleotides: TGTGCCATCAGTGAGAGAACGTCCTCGGGGACCCAGTACTTC.

This clone was seen just once. The rearrangement links TRBV28 to TRBJ1-6, with 8 bases aligning to TRBD1. The length of the CDR3 is 16 residues. Germline V gives CDR1 MDHEN, CDR2 SYDVKM. The trim removed 8 bases at V and 10 bases at J, leaving 16 bases unmatched. DNA for the CDR3: TGTGCCAGCGGGATCTTTAGGACAGGGAAAACATCACCCCTCCACTTT. This translates into CASGIFRTGKTSPLHF.

The chain couples TRBV4-2 to TRBJ1-1, with D perhaps matching TRBD1 (6 bases). V dropped 0 bases and J dropped 6 bases, with 20 bases sitting between them. Per the germline V gene, CDR1 is LGHNA and CDR2 is YNFKEQ. This CDR3 contains 17 residues. The CDR3 coding sequence is TGTGCCAGCAGCCAAGATCGCGGGACATGGGAAGGGGCTGAAGCTTTCTTT. Its translation is CASSQDRGTWEGAEAFF.

This clone was found a few times. This sequence joins TRBV4-3 and TRBJ1-2; weak D call: TRBD1 (6 bases). CDR3 size: 15 residues. Germline loops: CDR1 LGHNA, CDR2 YSLEER. With 3 bases removed from V and 6 bases from J, the gap between germline ends came to 17 bases. Here the CDR3 DNA reads TGCGCCAGCAGCCATCTCGTAGGGGGGACGGATGGCTACACCTTC. Encoded protein: CASSHLVGGTDGYTF.

The sample holds one count of this clone. The chain joins TRBV30 to TRBJ1-4; no firm D call. With 2 bases removed from V and 7 bases from J, the gap between germline ends came to 8 bases. The CDR3 spans 12 residues. CDR1 GTSNPN and CDR2 SVGIG come from the germline V gene (reference sequence). CDR3 coding DNA: TGTGCCTGGAGTAGGGTGGGTGAAAAACTGTTTTTT. This codes for CAWSRVGEKLFF.

The rearrangement joins TRBV10-3 to TRBJ2-7; 11 bases fit TRBD2. V shed 10 bases, J shed 2 bases, and the junction held 7 bases outside the gene matches. CDR1 ENHRY and CDR2 SYGVKD come from the germline V gene. The CDR3 covers 14 residues. The CDR3 is CATLSSGGTYEQYF. CDR3 coding DNA: TGTGCCACCCTATCTAGCGGGGGGACCTACGAGCAGTACTTC.

This clone was picked up one time. CDR3 DNA: TGTGCCAGCAGTGCGACGGGGGGCACCGGGGAGCTGTTTTTT. Its protein product is CASSATGGTGELFF. The genes are TRBV6-4 and TRBJ2-2; 7 nucleotides line up with TRBD2. The CDR3 has 14 amino acids. In germline, CDR1 is MRHNA, CDR2 SNTAGT. With 4 bases clipped from V and 4 bases from J, the junction kept 3 bases outside the gene matches.

The V call is TRBV7-2, the J call TRBJ2-1, with 12 positions matching TRBD2. CDR1 and CDR2 (germline): SGHTA, FQGNSA. Trimming cost V 2 bases and J 0 bases; bases outside gene matches: 8. The CDR3 is made up of 19 amino acids. CDR3: CASSLRASGGASSYNEQFF. The CDR3, as DNA: TGTGCCAGCAGCTTACGGGCTAGCGGGGGGGCTAGCTCCTACAATGAGCAGTTCTTC.

This clone has a handful of counts. The rearrangement links TRBV7-8 to TRBJ1-2; 7 positions match TRBD1. The CDR3 has 13 amino acids. J was trimmed by 4 bases and V by 5 bases; bases with no gene match: 4. Germline V lookup: CDR1 SGHVS, CDR2 FQNEAQ. CDR3 coding DNA: TGTGCCAGCAGCCAGGGGGGGTTCTATGGCTACACCTTC. Residues: CASSQGGFYGYTF.

The chain has TRBV28 and TRBJ2-7; no firm D call. The V gene lost 10 bases and the J gene lost 5 bases, with 9 bases spanning the gap. The CDR3 consists of 10 residues. Germline V gene lookup returns CDR1 MDHEN and CDR2 SYDVKM. CDR3 DNA sequence: TGTGCCACTTACTTCAACGAGCAGTACTTC. Its translation: CATYFNEQYF.

The chain is built from TRBV5-6 and TRBJ2-1; 12 positions match TRBD2. The V and J ends lost 5 bases and 6 bases, in that order; junction bases with no gene match: 6. The CDR3 runs to 15 residues. Germline values: CDR1 SGHDT, CDR2 YYEEEE. Written as DNA, the CDR3 is TGTGCCAGCAGTCGTCGACTAGCGGGGGTCAATGAGCAGTTCTTC. It translates to CASSRRLAGVNEQFF.

The V gene is TRBV10-2, the J gene TRBJ2-5; the D gene is possibly TRBD1 (5 bases). The V end was cut by 4 bases, the J end by 1 base, with 10 bases between. CDR1 and CDR2 from the germline V gene are WSHSY and SAAADI. The CDR3 consists of 14 residues. The CDR3 loop reads CASSVRTSQETQYF. CDR3 sequence (DNA): TGCGCCAGCAGTGTAAGGACATCCCAAGAGACCCAGTACTTC.

This chain uses TRBV19 with TRBJ1-1, with D unclear. V gave up 5 bases and J gave up 0 bases, with 16 bases separating them. CDR1 LNHDA and CDR2 SQIVND come from the germline V gene (reference sequence). The CDR3 covers 16 residues. In DNA form, the CDR3 reads TGTGCCAGTAGTCCCCATTGGGGTGGGCTGAACACTGAAGCTTTCTTT. Its translation is CASSPHWGGLNTEAFF.

The rearrangement links TRBV2 to TRBJ2-7, with 11 bases fitting TRBD2. CDR1 and CDR2 (germline): SNHLY, FYNNEI. This CDR3 has 15 residues. V lost 4 bases to trimming and J lost 4 bases; unmatched junction nucleotides: 6. This CDR3 reads CASSGGLAGGYEQYF. Here the CDR3 DNA reads TGTGCCAGCAGTGGAGGTCTAGCGGGGGGATACGAGCAGTACTTC.

As DNA, the CDR3 is TGTGCCAGCAGCTTGACACGTTTGGGTGAGCAGTTCTTC. This translates into CASSLTRLGEQFF. The rearrangement uses TRBV5-4 and TRBJ2-1; D remains unclear. CDR1 is SGHNT, CDR2 YYREEE, per germline (reference sequence). This CDR3 region has 13 residues. V gave up 1 base and J gave up 9 bases, with 11 bases separating them.

This clone was counted once. CDR3 in DNA: TGCGCCAGCAGTAAGAGGGGCTCGGAAAAACTGTTTTTT. Translating gives CASSKRGSEKLFF. This sequence joins TRBV4-1 and TRBJ1-4; maybe TRBD1 (5 bases). Germline V gene data show CDR1 as MGHRA and CDR2 as YSYEKL. The V and J ends lost 6 bases and 8 bases respectively, with 13 bases between them. CDR3 length: 13 residues.

The table lists this clone with a count of one. The chain couples TRBV7-3 to TRBJ2-7, with unresolved D. Germline V gene lookup returns CDR1 SGHTA and CDR2 FQGTGA. The CDR3 totals 10 residues. V dropped 10 bases and J dropped 7 bases, with 11 bases sitting between them. The CDR3 spells CATLPREQYF. The DNA for the CDR3 is TGTGCCACCCTCCCAAGGGAGCAGTACTTC. The full variable domain, rest sourced from reference TRBV7-3 and TRBJ2-7, is GAGVSQTPSNKVTEKGKYVELRCDPISGHTALYWYRQSLGQGPEFLIYFQGTGAADDSGLPNDRFFAVRPEGSVSTLKIQRTERGDSAVYLCATLPREQYFGPGTRLTVT.

In DNA, the CDR3 is TGCAGCGCGGACTCCGTGGACAGTGGTAAATTATCCGAAGCTTTCTTT. Amino acid sequence: CSADSVDSGKLSEAFF. The chain has TRBV29-1 and TRBJ1-1; the D gene is possibly TRBD1 (6 bases). The germline V gene encodes CDR1 SQVTM and CDR2 ANQGSEA. V was cut by 7 bases and J by 8 bases, with 29 bases left in between. The CDR3 sequence is 16 residues long.

The gene calls are TRBV18 and TRBJ1-5, with 9 bases fitting TRBD1. Germline V CDR1 and CDR2: KGHSH, LQKENI. V was clipped by 3 bases and J by 5 bases; unmatched bases: 2. This CDR3 region has 14 residues. DNA of the CDR3: TGTGCCAGCTCACCTGGGACAGGGCATCAGCCCCAGCATTTT. This translates into CASSPGTGHQPQHF.

The chain couples TRBV6-6 to TRBJ2-7, with unresolved D. Per the germline V gene, CDR1 is MNHNY and CDR2 is SVGAGI (reference sequence). V gave up 6 bases and J gave up 6 bases, with 9 bases separating them. The CDR3 is 11 amino acids. The CDR3 is CASRAPSEQYF. The CDR3 nucleotides are TGTGCCAGCAGGGCTCCATCCGAGCAGTACTTC.

The chain employs TRBV11-2 and TRBJ2-6, with no clear D. CDR1 and CDR2 (germline): SGHAT, FQNNGV. There are 15 residues in the CDR3. V was cut by 3 bases and J by 0 bases, with 6 bases left in between. The DNA of the CDR3 is TGTGCCAGCAGCTTCTCGGGCTCTGGGGCCAACGTCCTGACTTTC. Translating it yields CASSFSGSGANVLTF.

This clone was detected a few times. The chain recombines TRBV15 with TRBJ1-1; maybe TRBD1 (6 bases). Trimming left V 1 base short and J 8 bases short, with 11 bases between. This CDR3 region has 13 residues. CDR1 LNHNV and CDR2 YYDKDF come from the germline V gene (reference sequence). The CDR3 is CATSRGRTDEAFF. The CDR3 bases are TGTGCCACCAGCAGAGGCAGGACAGACGAAGCTTTCTTT.

This chain uses TRBV28 with TRBJ1-1; the D gene is possibly TRBD1 (6 bases). With 4 bases removed from V and 0 bases from J, the gap between germline ends came to 15 bases. This CDR3 is built from 16 residues. Germline lookup yields CDR1 MDHEN and CDR2 SYDVKM. CDR3 sequence reads: CASSSTTGLMNTEAFF. The CDR3 coding sequence is TGTGCCAGCAGTTCCACGACAGGACTCATGAACACTGAAGCTTTCTTT.

This chain connects TRBV11-2 to TRBJ2-3, with a weak D call TRBD2 (5 bases). Germline loops: CDR1 SGHAT, CDR2 FQNNGV. CDR3 length: 12 amino acids. V was pared by 6 bases and J by 1 base, with 5 bases between. CDR3 amino acids: CASRRGTDTQYF. The CDR3 DNA reads TGTGCCAGCAGGAGGGGCACAGATACGCAGTATTTT.

V and J are TRBV14 and TRBJ2-1; weak D call: TRBD2 (6 bases). CDR1 and CDR2 from the germline V gene are SGHDN and FVKESK. The CDR3 sequence is 15 residues long. V lost 0 bases and J lost 8, with 14 bases in between. The CDR3 protein is CASSQDLGGWDEQFF. In DNA form, the CDR3 reads TGTGCCAGCAGCCAAGACTTGGGGGGATGGGATGAGCAGTTCTTC.

The chain employs TRBV7-8 and TRBJ2-2; D might be TRBD1 (5 bases). Trimming removed 3 bases from V and 5 bases from J, with 13 bases in between. Germline loops: CDR1 SGHVS, CDR2 FQNEAQ. The CDR3 loop spans 15 amino acids. The CDR3 DNA sequence: TGTGCCAGCAGCTTCTCAGCACAGGCGACCGGGGAGCTGTTTTTT. It encodes CASSFSAQATGELFF.